This T cell receptor beta chain was documented in a study of T-cell reconstitution after alpha-beta-depleted transplantation in children (TCRdb year 2016). About the study as a whole: Using TCR repertoire profiling, the study quantitatively followed how T-cell immune reconstitution unfolded in children after TCRalphabeta/CD19-depleted allogeneic hematopoietic cell transplantation.

As for this clonotype: Its antigen remains unidentified. Its ends do not fully match the called genes, so a read error is possible.

The CDR3 has 18 amino acids, counting the end cysteine and phenylalanine. Only the CDR3 DNA is retained, 54 bases long and in frame from the first base. Per the germline V gene (reference sequence), LGHDT is the CDR1 and YNNKEL is the CDR2. The library was produced with PCR. The sample was run on an Illumina HiSeq 2500. Molecular barcoding was employed in the preparation of TCR libraries, with unique molecular identifiers being used to normalize TCRbeta repertoire quantification. Clones were called with MiXCR by TCRdb after fastp trimmed the public reads at Q25, and only in-frame beta chains were retained. Each entry merges the rows of one CDR3 protein and shows their most common DNA and genes. The sample yields about 690,000 distinct CDR3 sequences; approximately 15% were counted once. The ten largest clones represent 0.9% to 1.2% of the sample.

This specimen consisted of PBMCs from the stem cell graft donor, obtained from the stem cell graft. The V gene is TRBV3-1 and the J gene is TRBJ2-1; a stretch of 11 junction bases matches TRBD2. The receptor was derived from a human donor who donated a stem cell graft to a child with acute myeloid leukemia. The bases read TGTACCAGCAGCCCCCTGGGTGGTAGCGGGGGGGCCTACAATGAGCAGTTCTTC. Its protein is CTSSPLGGSGGAYNEQFF.